The 21 T cell receptor beta chains below all came from one sample that was sequenced in a study of PD-1 blockade in classical Hodgkin lymphoma. The data were produced by immunoSEQ multiplex PCR, yet TCRdb's version contains in-frame clones alone and is incomplete. Of about 30,000 clones in the sample, approximately 81% are singletons; the top ten hold roughly 33%. The patients all showed relapse after autologous stem cell transplantation, while their brentuximab vedotin exposure varied. Specimen: peripheral blood mononuclear cells (PBMCs), collected before the second cycle of nivolumab. The receptors here all came from a human donor with classical Hodgkin lymphoma.

The chain couples TRBV30 to TRBJ2-5; unclear D gene. The CDR3 extends over 15 amino acids. Trimming removed 0 bases at V and 4 bases at J, with 15 bases between. Germline loops: CDR1 GTSNPN, CDR2 SVGIG (reference sequence). In DNA form, the CDR3 reads TGTGCCTGGAGTGTACCTATGGGCGCGAGAGAGACCCAGTACTTC. It codes for CAWSVPMGARETQYF.

The CDR3 spells CASSPQGVNSYNEQFF. The DNA for the CDR3 is TGTGCCAGCTCACCCCAGGGGGTGAACTCCTACAATGAGCAGTTCTTC. The chain has TRBV18 and TRBJ2-1, with 7 positions matching TRBD1. CDR1 and CDR2 from the germline V gene are KGHSH and LQKENI. This CDR3 has 16 residues. V shed 3 bases and J 0 bases; nucleotides not matched to a gene: 5.

V usage is TRBV6-6 and J usage is TRBJ1-4; possible D gene TRBD1, 6 bases. The V and J ends lost 6 bases and 5 bases respectively, with 16 bases between them. Germline V lookup: CDR1 MNHNY, CDR2 SVGAGI (reference sequence). CDR3 size: 15 residues. CDR3 bases: TGTGCCAGCAGCCCTATGACAGGCGGCAATGAAAAACTGTTTTTT. As protein: CASSPMTGGNEKLFF.

This chain connects TRBV5-1 to TRBJ2-5, with 8 bases lining up with TRBD2. The J segment lost 5 bases and the V segment lost 4 bases, leaving 10 bases of the junction unmatched. Germline V gene lookup returns CDR1 SGHRS and CDR2 YFSETQ. CDR3 length: 15 residues. The CDR3 nucleotides read TGCGCCAGCAGCCGAAATAGCGGGGTCTTTGAGACCCAGTACTTC. This codes for CASSRNSGVFETQYF.

The V gene is TRBV5-1, the J gene TRBJ1-3, with TRBD1 identical over 9 bases. CDR3 length equals 14 residues. CDR1 SGHRS and CDR2 YFSETQ come from the germline V gene. The V segment lost 4 bases and the J segment 7 bases; nucleotides outside the gene matches: 6. CDR3 sequence (DNA): TGCGCCAGCAGCCCGGGACAGGGATTGAACACCATATATTTT. This codes for CASSPGQGLNTIYF.

This chain connects TRBV5-1 to TRBJ2-5; maybe TRBD2 (5 bases). This CDR3 comprises 13 residues. The V gene's germline CDR1 is SGHRS and CDR2 YFSETQ. V was shortened by 2 bases and J by 5 bases, with 10 bases between the two germline ends. CDR3 residues: CASSFSGGETQYF. CDR3 sequence (DNA): TGCGCCAGCAGCTTCAGCGGCGGGGAGACCCAGTACTTC.

This chain uses TRBV6-1 with TRBJ1-2, with D perhaps TRBD1 (5 bases). From germline, CDR1 is MNHNS and CDR2 SASEGT. Trimming removed 2 bases from V and 4 bases from J, with 14 bases in between. The CDR3 loop spans 15 amino acids. The CDR3 DNA reads as TGTGCCAGCAGTGAACGCCAGGGCGTCGGCTATGGCTACACCTTC. Residues: CASSERQGVGYGYTF.

This rearrangement joins TRBV7-6 to TRBJ1-3; no clear D gene. CDR1 and CDR2 from the germline V gene are SGHVS and FNYEAQ. The CDR3 has 15 residues. The V end was cut by 2 bases, the J end by 3 bases, with 11 bases between. As DNA, the CDR3 is TGTGCCAGCAGCTTATGGGAGGCGAGTGGAAACACCATATATTTT. Protein: CASSLWEASGNTIYF.

The chain couples TRBV6-6 to TRBJ2-3, with D perhaps matching TRBD2 (6 bases). The ends were cut back, 2 bases at V and 6 bases at J, with 9 bases in the middle. Germline CDR1 is MNHNY and CDR2 is SVGAGI (reference sequence). The CDR3 consists of 13 residues. The CDR3 DNA reads TGTGCCAGCAGTTACGCGCTAGCGGATACGCAGTATTTT. Protein sequence: CASSYALADTQYF.

J is TRBJ2-7 and V is TRBV11-3; 11 bases agree with TRBD1. V was pared by 4 bases and J by 1 base, with 9 bases of the junction left unmatched. The CDR3 consists of 17 residues. Looked up from germline, CDR1 is SGHNT and CDR2 is YENEEA. Written as DNA, the CDR3 is TGTGCCAGCAGCTCCCCAAGGACAGGGGGCGCATCCTACGAGCAGTACTTC. Protein: CASSSPRTGGASYEQYF.

The chain has TRBV28 and TRBJ2-3; D call uncertain. Per the germline V gene, CDR1 is MDHEN and CDR2 is SYDVKM. The length of the CDR3 is 15 residues. Trimming shortened V by 5 bases and J by 7 bases, and 19 bases separated the two germline ends. The CDR3 nucleotides are TGTGCCAGCAGTCTCCCGACCACGGTGGGGTATACGCAGTATTTT. It is translated as CASSLPTTVGYTQYF.

The J gene is TRBJ2-4, the V gene TRBV15; D is perhaps TRBD2 (5 bases). CDR3 length: 15 residues. Germline CDR1 reads LNHNV; CDR2 reads YYDKDF (reference sequence). Trimming cost V 5 bases and J 5 bases, with 16 bases left between them. The CDR3 nucleotides are TGTGCCACCAGCCAATCTGAGAGGGATCAAAACATTCAGTACTTC. This sequence encodes CATSQSERDQNIQYF.

This sequence joins TRBV28 and TRBJ2-5, with 7 bases matching TRBD2. Unmatched junction bases numbered 8, after V lost 2 bases and J lost 5 bases. The CDR3 covers 15 residues. Germline V gene sequence: CDR1 MDHEN, CDR2 SYDVKM. In nucleotides, the CDR3 is TGTGCCAGCAGTTTAGGCGGGGGTGTTGTCGAGACCCAGTACTTC. Translation gives CASSLGGGVVETQYF.

The CDR3 loop is CASSYDQRGNQPQHF. The DNA of the CDR3 is TGTGCCAGCAGTTACGACCAGCGGGGCAATCAGCCCCAGCATTTT. This sequence joins TRBV6-5 and TRBJ1-5; the D is unclear. Germline CDR1 MNHEY, CDR2 SVGAGI. There are 15 residues in the CDR3. V gave up 2 bases and J gave up 2 bases, with 10 bases separating them.

The chain recombines TRBV11-2 with TRBJ2-1; D not certain. The V end was cut by 2 bases, the J end by 8 bases, with 7 bases between. CDR3 length: 12 residues. The V gene's germline CDR1 is SGHAT and CDR2 FQNNGV. CDR3 DNA sequence: TGTGCCAGCAGCTTATATAAGGATGAGCAGTTCTTC. As protein: CASSLYKDEQFF.

In nucleotides, the CDR3 is TGTGCCAGCGGACAGGGTCATGAAAAACTGTTTTTT. It codes for CASGQGHEKLFF. The chain uses TRBV6-5 and TRBJ1-4; 8 bases map to TRBD1. The J segment lost 6 bases and the V segment lost 8 bases, leaving 2 bases of the junction unmatched. From germline, CDR1 is MNHEY and CDR2 SVGAGI. The CDR3 runs to 12 residues.

This chain connects TRBV5-3 to TRBJ2-1; D might be TRBD1 (6 bases). TRBV5-3 is placed among ORFs of uncertain function. V was cut by 8 bases and J by 10 bases, with 22 bases left in between. This CDR3 has 14 amino acids. The CDR3 nucleotides are TGTGCCAGCAGCCAAGCACTCTACAGGGACGAGCAGTTCTTC. Its protein is CASSQALYRDEQFF.

This chain joins TRBV4-3 and TRBJ1-1, with TRBD1 as a possible D gene (6 bases). Trimming took 4 bases from V and 1 from J, leaving 13 bases between them. This CDR3 is built from 15 residues. CDR1 and CDR2 (germline): LGHNA, YSLEER. The CDR3 is CASSPPDSPNTEAFF. CDR3 bases: TGCGCCAGCAGCCCCCCGGACAGTCCGAACACTGAAGCTTTCTTT.

Remarks on this clone: The junction and the germline gene differ at one end; a read error may be behind it. J is TRBJ2-3 and V is TRBV7-9; maybe TRBD2 (6 bases). The CDR3 extends over 13 amino acids. Germline V CDR1 and CDR2: SEHNR, FQNEAQ (reference sequence). CDR3 sequence (DNA): TGTGCTAGCAGCTTAGCGGCTGCGGATACGCAGTATTTT. It is translated as CASSLAAADTQYF.

The CDR3 nucleotides read TGTGCCAGCATAAACGGGGGAACTGGAAACACCATATATTTT. Translated, it gives CASINGGTGNTIYF. V usage is TRBV6-1 and J usage is TRBJ1-3, with D possibly matching TRBD1 (5 bases). Germline-derived CDR1 and CDR2 are MNHNS and SASEGT. Trimming cost V 7 bases and J 2 bases, with 12 bases left between them. The CDR3 totals 14 residues.

Within the sample, this clone is medium-sized. This rearrangement joins TRBV30 to TRBJ1-1; the D gene is possibly TRBD1 (5 bases). This CDR3 contains 12 residues. The germline V and J ends were trimmed by 0 bases and 3 bases, with 5 bases remaining between them. The germline V gene has CDR1 GTSNPN and CDR2 SVGIG (reference sequence). The CDR3, as DNA: TGTGCCTGGAGTGTAGGGGACACTGAAGCTTTCTTT. Translating gives CAWSVGDTEAFF.